This TCR beta chain was recovered during a study of beta chain features in type 1 diabetes. Across the whole study: Healthy donors and patients showed comparable age, gender and cell yields. All samples combined gave about 100 million sorted cells for examination. Overall study findings and caveats: The study found moderately but significantly shorter TCRB CDR3s in all four CD4+ subsets of Type 1 diabetes patients. Within the patient group, naive, central memory and Treg TCRB repertoires appeared more similar to each other than within healthy donors.

All of the isolated RNA was reverse transcribed, so expressed TCRB transcripts were sequenced. It was found that naive, central memory and regulatory T cell samples averaged around 3.6 million reads. Assay used: immunoSEQ multiplex PCR; TCRdb lists only in-frame clones, some missing. This sample carries about 710,000 clones, over 11% of them seen once, and the ten largest clones take 0.03% to 0.04%. CDR1 is SGDLS and CDR2 is YYNGEE in the germline V gene. The V gene lost 4 bases and the J gene lost 8 bases, with 16 bases spanning the gap. This CDR3 region has 14 residues. This clone has a handful of counts. The antigen is not known.

Specimen: naive CD4+ T cells from blood. The TCR originated in a man aged 18 to 30 with type 1 diabetes. The J gene is TRBJ2-1, the V gene TRBV9; no reliable D call. The DNA for the CDR3 is TGTGCCAGCAGCTTCCTAGGATCCTTCGATGAGCAGTTCTTC. This translates into CASSFLGSFDEQFF.